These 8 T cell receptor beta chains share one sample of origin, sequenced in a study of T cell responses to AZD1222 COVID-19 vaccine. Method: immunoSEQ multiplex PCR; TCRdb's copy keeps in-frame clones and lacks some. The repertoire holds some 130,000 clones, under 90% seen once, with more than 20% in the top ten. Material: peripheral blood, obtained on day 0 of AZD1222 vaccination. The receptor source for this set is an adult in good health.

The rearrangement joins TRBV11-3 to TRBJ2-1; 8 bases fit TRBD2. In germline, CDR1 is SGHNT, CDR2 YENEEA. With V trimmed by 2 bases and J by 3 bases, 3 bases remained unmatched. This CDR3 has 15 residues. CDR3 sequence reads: CASSLIGGGYNEQFF. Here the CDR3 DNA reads TGTGCCAGCAGCTTAATCGGGGGGGGCTACAATGAGCAGTTCTTC.

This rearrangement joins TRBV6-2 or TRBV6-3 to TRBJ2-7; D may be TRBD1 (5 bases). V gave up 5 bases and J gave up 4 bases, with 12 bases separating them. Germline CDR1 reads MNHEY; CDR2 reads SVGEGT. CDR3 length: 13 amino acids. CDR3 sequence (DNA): TGTGCCAGCAGTGCGCAGGGTGTTTACGAGCAGTACTTC. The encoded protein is CASSAQGVYEQYF.

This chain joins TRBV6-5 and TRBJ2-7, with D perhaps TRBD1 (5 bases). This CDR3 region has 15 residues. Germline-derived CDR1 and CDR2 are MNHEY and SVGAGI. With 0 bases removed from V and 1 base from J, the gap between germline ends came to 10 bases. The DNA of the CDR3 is TGTGCCAGCAGTTACTCATTCAGGGTATCCTACGAGCAGTACTTC. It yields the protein CASSYSFRVSYEQYF.

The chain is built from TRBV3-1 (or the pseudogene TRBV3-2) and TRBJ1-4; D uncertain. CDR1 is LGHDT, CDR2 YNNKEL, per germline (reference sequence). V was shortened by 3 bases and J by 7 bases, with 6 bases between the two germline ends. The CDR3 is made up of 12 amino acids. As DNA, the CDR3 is TGTGCCAGCAGCCATAAAATTGAAAAACTGTTTTTT. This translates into CASSHKIEKLFF.

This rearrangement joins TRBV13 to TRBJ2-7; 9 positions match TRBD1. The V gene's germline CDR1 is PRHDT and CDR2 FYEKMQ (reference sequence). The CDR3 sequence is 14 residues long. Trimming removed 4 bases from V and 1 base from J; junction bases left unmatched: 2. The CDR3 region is CASSWTGESYEQYF. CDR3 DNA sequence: TGTGCCAGCAGCTGGACAGGGGAATCCTACGAGCAGTACTTC.

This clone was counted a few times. Here the CDR3 reads CASSLEAGSAYGYTF. The CDR3 bases are TGCGCCAGCAGCTTGGAGGCAGGGTCGGCCTATGGCTACACCTTC. V usage is TRBV5-1 and J usage is TRBJ1-2; D might be TRBD1 (5 bases). Trimming removed 0 bases at V and 4 bases at J, with 13 bases between. The germline V gene has CDR1 SGHRS and CDR2 YFSETQ. The CDR3 length is 15 residues.

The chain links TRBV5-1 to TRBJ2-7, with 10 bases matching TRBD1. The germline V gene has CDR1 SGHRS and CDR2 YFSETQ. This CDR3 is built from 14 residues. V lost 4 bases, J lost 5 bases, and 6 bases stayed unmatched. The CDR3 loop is CASSPDRGGHEQYF. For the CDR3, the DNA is TGCGCCAGCAGCCCGGACAGGGGGGGGCACGAGCAGTACTTC.

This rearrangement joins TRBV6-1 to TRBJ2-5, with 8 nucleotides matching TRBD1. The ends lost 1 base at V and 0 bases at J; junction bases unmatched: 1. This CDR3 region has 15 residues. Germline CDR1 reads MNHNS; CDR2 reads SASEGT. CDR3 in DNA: TGTGCCAGCAGTGAAGGGACAGGGCACCAAGAGACCCAGTACTTC. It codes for CASSEGTGHQETQYF.